This TCR beta chain was profiled in a study of CD8 T cells in Susac syndrome. The RNA, roughly 0.45 to 1 ug, was put through reverse transcription using random hexamers. Via MiXCR, TCRdb re-called the immunoSEQ multiplex PCR reads, giving one row per CDR3 protein. This repertoire shows more than 100,000 distinct CDR3 sequences, roughly 95% found once; its top ten account for roughly 0.14%. The ends were cut back, 7 bases at V and 0 bases at J, with 9 bases in the middle. The germline gives CDR1 SQVTM, CDR2 ANQGSEA. This CDR3 comprises 12 residues. From blood CD8+ and CD4+ T cells, the TCR beta chain was sequenced.

The rearrangement joins TRBV29-1 to TRBJ1-1; D remains unclear. The material sequenced was CD4+ T cells from PBMCs. The sequence derives from a human donor with Susac syndrome. Here the CDR3 reads CSAYSMNTEAFF. CDR3 bases: TGCAGCGCCTATTCGATGAACACTGAAGCTTTCTTT. Variable domain in full (rest from reference TRBV29-1 and TRBJ1-1): SAVISQKPSRDICQRGTSLTIQCQVDSQVTMMFWYRQQPGQSLTLIATANQGSEATYESGFVIDKFPISRPNLTFSTLTVSNMSPEDSSIYLCSAYSMNTEAFFGQGTRLTVV.